This T cell receptor beta chain stems from a study of blood T cells in healthy people across ages. Overall study: Capturing about one barcoded beta molecule per two T cells was achieved by template switching.

This clonotype came up many times. Through a sample-barcoded 5' primer and a J-beta primer mix, a second PCR was run for roughly 6 to 11 cycles. Each cDNA molecule received a tag from a template-switch adaptor that had 12 random nucleotides. TCRdb recomputed calls from the 5' RACE reads with MiXCR, one row per CDR3 protein. Of some 670,000 distinct CDR3 sequences listed, roughly half were seen once; the top ten hold roughly 13%. There were healthy Caucasian individuals from Russia, aged about 6 to 95, serving as donors. Germline lookup yields CDR1 DFQATT and CDR2 SNEGSKA (reference sequence). The CDR3 has 15 residues. The V end was cut by 2 bases, the J end by 5 bases, with 18 bases between.

This TCR was recovered from a woman older than 75 in good health. J is TRBJ2-5 and V is TRBV20-1; D possibly corresponds to TRBD1 (5 bases). Sequenced material: blood. The CDR3 here is CSARRQILVMETQYF. CDR3 DNA sequence: TGCAGTGCTAGAAGACAGATCCTGGTTATGGAGACCCAGTACTTC.